Each of the 19 T cell receptor beta chains below was sequenced from the same sample in a study of graft-versus-host responses after intestinal transplantation. Using immunoSEQ multiplex PCR, the repertoire was profiled, and TCRdb retains in-frame clones only, with some absent. The sample consists of about 25,000 clones, around 94% of them appearing once. The specimen was PBMCs, collected roughly 32 days after intestinal transplant. These TCRs come from a human patient who received an intestinal transplant, so some T cells may come from the graft donor.

The chain employs TRBV5-1 and TRBJ1-4; no firm D call. The germline V gene encodes CDR1 SGHRS and CDR2 YFSETQ. V was cut by 0 bases and J by 3 bases, with 9 bases left in between. The CDR3 contains 15 residues. As DNA, the CDR3 is TGCGCCAGCAGCTTGGCTGGGTCAGCTAATGAAAAACTGTTTTTT. Translated: CASSLAGSANEKLFF.

V usage is TRBV7-3 and J usage is TRBJ2-1; tentative D call: TRBD2 (5 bases). The CDR3 runs 16 residues. V was pared by 5 bases and J by 6 bases, with 20 bases between. Per the germline V gene, CDR1 is SGHTA and CDR2 is FQGTGA. The CDR3 DNA follows: TGTGCCAGCAGCACCTCCTTCGGGATCGGTAGCAATGAGCAGTTCTTC. It specifies CASSTSFGIGSNEQFF.

The chain couples TRBV7-3 to TRBJ2-2; no definite D call. This CDR3 region has 15 residues. Germline V lookup: CDR1 SGHTA, CDR2 FQGTGA. V shed 5 bases and J shed 1 base, with 11 bases lying between them. CDR3 DNA: TGTGCCAGCAGCATAGGGCCCATGAACACCGGGGAGCTGTTTTTT. Protein: CASSIGPMNTGELFF.

This sequence joins TRBV2 and TRBJ1-2, with a possible D match to TRBD1 (5 bases). This CDR3 is built from 14 residues. V lost 2 bases, J lost 6 bases, and 13 bases lay in between. CDR1 SNHLY and CDR2 FYNNEI come from the germline V gene. The CDR3 protein is CASSERWGTDGYTF. CDR3 DNA sequence: TGTGCCAGCAGTGAAAGGTGGGGGACGGATGGCTACACCTTC.

The chain carries TRBV7-9 and TRBJ1-1; TRBD1 matches 7 bases. Germline V gene data show CDR1 as SEHNR and CDR2 as FQNEAQ (reference sequence). The J segment lost 2 bases and the V segment lost 4 bases, leaving 4 bases of the junction unmatched. The CDR3 runs 14 residues. The CDR3 coding sequence is TGTGCCAGCAGCTCTCAGGGGGGCAACACTGAAGCTTTCTTT. Translating it yields CASSSQGGNTEAFF.

The chain uses TRBV6-1 and TRBJ1-5; D unresolved. This CDR3 has 13 residues. CDR1 and CDR2 (germline): MNHNS, SASEGT. Deletions cut 1 base from V and 2 bases from J, with 3 bases between. The CDR3 reads CASSEGGNQPQHF. The DNA for the CDR3 is TGTGCCAGCAGTGAAGGAGGCAATCAGCCCCAGCATTTT.

This clone has only one observation. This sequence joins TRBV9 and TRBJ2-5, with 9 positions matching TRBD2. The CDR3 contains 15 residues. Germline CDR1 reads SGDLS; CDR2 reads YYNGEE. V lost 4 bases to trimming and J lost 4 bases; unmatched junction nucleotides: 8. The CDR3 here is CASSPIAGEGETQYF. CDR3 coding DNA: TGTGCCAGCAGCCCGATAGCGGGAGAGGGAGAGACCCAGTACTTC.

The chain employs TRBV6-1 and TRBJ1-4; D is possibly TRBD1 (5 bases). This CDR3 has 15 residues. V lost 5 bases to trimming and J lost 2 bases, with 12 bases between them. Germline CDR1 and CDR2: MNHNS and SASEGT. The CDR3 nucleotides read TGTGCCAGCAGTCCCTCTGGGGGGACTAATGAAAAACTGTTTTTT. The encoded protein is CASSPSGGTNEKLFF.

The V call is TRBV7-9, the J call TRBJ1-1; 9 nucleotides match TRBD1. J gave up 3 bases and V 5 bases, and 10 bases lay outside the gene matches. The germline V gene has CDR1 SEHNR and CDR2 FQNEAQ (reference sequence). The CDR3 loop spans 16 amino acids. In DNA form, the CDR3 reads TGTGCCAGCAGCCCCAATACGGGACAGGGTTACACTGAAGCTTTCTTT. Amino acids: CASSPNTGQGYTEAFF.

Only one count was recorded for this clone. The chain joins TRBV6-5 to TRBJ1-5; unclear D gene. The CDR3 contains 15 residues. In germline, CDR1 is MNHEY, CDR2 SVGAGI. The V end lost 4 bases, the J end lost 0 bases, and 10 bases lay between the germline ends. The CDR3: CASSFSPYSNQPQHF. DNA of the CDR3: TGTGCCAGCAGTTTTTCACCCTATAGCAATCAGCCCCAGCATTTT.

This clone was detected only a few times. The chain carries TRBV7-9 and TRBJ1-1, with 9 bases fitting TRBD1. The CDR3 is 14 amino acids. Losses at the gene ends were 5 bases for V and 4 bases for J; bases not matched to a gene: 5. Germline CDR1 is SEHNR and CDR2 is FQNEAQ (reference sequence). For the CDR3, the DNA is TGTGCCAGCAGCCTGACAGGGGGTGGCACTGAAGCTTTCTTT. It is translated as CASSLTGGGTEAFF.

This chain uses TRBV10-1 with TRBJ2-5; possible D gene TRBD2, 6 bases. CDR3 length equals 13 residues. Germline V gene lookup returns CDR1 WNHNN and CDR2 SYGVQD (reference sequence). V was trimmed by 0 bases and J by 6 bases, leaving 8 bases between them. CDR3 DNA sequence: TGCGCCAGCAGTGAGTCGGGGGGTAAGACCCAGTACTTC. This gives the protein CASSESGGKTQYF.

The chain uses TRBV4-1 and TRBJ2-1, with 12 bases fitting TRBD1. After removal of 0 bases from V and 9 bases from J, the junction contained 6 bases not matched to a gene. Germline V gives CDR1 MGHRA, CDR2 YSYEKL. The CDR3 has 16 amino acids. The chain's CDR3 is CASSQDGTGGFGEQFF. CDR3 nucleotides: TGCGCCAGCAGCCAAGATGGGACAGGGGGCTTCGGTGAGCAGTTCTTC.

The chain links TRBV5-1 to TRBJ2-7; 8 nucleotides align to TRBD2. Trimming cost V 0 bases and J 4 bases; bases outside gene matches: 6. Germline-derived CDR1 and CDR2 are SGHRS and YFSETQ. This CDR3 has 15 residues. The CDR3 loop reads CASSLAAGVGYEQYF. CDR3 bases: TGCGCCAGCAGCTTGGCAGCGGGAGTCGGGTACGAGCAGTACTTC.

The chain links TRBV6-5 to TRBJ1-2, with D perhaps matching TRBD1 (6 bases). CDR3 length: 14 residues. Germline assignment: CDR1 MNHEY and CDR2 SVGAGI. Between the trimmed V and J ends, which lost 6 bases and 0 bases, there was a span of 11 bases. The CDR3 reads CASSPDSTNYGYTF. The CDR3 coding sequence is TGTGCCAGCAGCCCGGACAGTACTAACTATGGCTACACCTTC.

The chain couples TRBV5-4 to TRBJ1-3; D is undetermined. Germline-derived CDR1 and CDR2 are SGHNT and YYREEE (reference sequence). CDR3 length: 16 amino acids. Trimming left V 2 bases short and J 0 bases short, with 12 bases between. The CDR3 is CASSFGRDSSGNTIYF. The CDR3, as DNA: TGTGCCAGCAGCTTTGGTCGGGATAGCTCTGGAAACACCATATATTTT. The full variable domain, with the rest looked up from reference TRBV5-4 and TRBJ1-3, is ETGVTQSPTHLIKTRGQQVTLRCSSQSGHNTVSWYQQALGQGPQFIFQYYREEENGRGNFPPRFSGLQFPNYSSELNVNALELDDSALYLCASSFGRDSSGNTIYFGEGSWLTVV.

This chain connects TRBV4-1 to TRBJ2-5, with 7 bases identical to TRBD2. The V gene's germline CDR1 is MGHRA and CDR2 YSYEKL. The CDR3 contains 13 residues. V was pared by 1 base and J by 4 bases, with 0 bases of the junction left unmatched. CDR3 loop: CASSQAGGETQYF. The DNA for the CDR3 is TGCGCCAGCAGCCAAGCGGGAGGAGAGACCCAGTACTTC.

The rearrangement joins TRBV28 to TRBJ2-3; no reliable D call. Germline CDR1 reads MDHEN; CDR2 reads SYDVKM. V was shortened by 4 bases and J by 2 bases, with 7 bases between the two germline ends. The CDR3 is made up of 13 amino acids. The CDR3 loop reads CASSSYNTDTQYF. DNA of the CDR3: TGTGCCAGCAGTTCCTATAACACAGATACGCAGTATTTT. The full variable domain, its missing parts supplied by reference TRBV28 and TRBJ2-3, is DVKVTQSSRYLVKRTGEKVFLECVQDMDHENMFWYRQDPGLGLRLIYFSYDVKMKEKGDIPEGYSVSREKKERFSLILESASTNQTSMYLCASSSYNTDTQYFGPGTRLTVL.

The sample holds a few counts of this clone. The V gene is TRBV4-1, the J gene TRBJ2-7; 10 bases align to TRBD1. Germline trimming cut 1 base from V and 1 base from J; bases unmatched to any gene: 1. Germline V gene lookup returns CDR1 MGHRA and CDR2 YSYEKL. The CDR3 sequence is 15 residues long. As DNA, the CDR3 is TGCGCCAGCAGCCAAGGGACAGGGGGATCCTACGAGCAGTACTTC. Its protein product is CASSQGTGGSYEQYF.